The 2 T cell receptor beta chains presented below share a single source sample, sequenced in a study of cytomegalovirus exposure and HLA in healthy donors. It was with 60 Vbeta and 13 Jbeta primers that the PCR ran. The data were produced by immunoSEQ multiplex PCR, yet TCRdb's version contains in-frame clones alone and is incomplete. Among approximately 160,000 clones listed, roughly 80% were seen once. Material for sequencing was PBMCs. These TCRs come from a woman aged 50 to 60 in good health and CMV-seropositive.

This clone was picked up a small number of times. The sample has other DNA sequences that encode this CDR3 too. The rearrangement links TRBV12-5 to TRBJ2-7; possible D gene TRBD1, 6 bases. The V gene's germline CDR1 is LGHNT and CDR2 FRNRAP. CDR3 length equals 14 residues. V lost 1 base to trimming and J lost 2 bases, with 9 bases between them. CDR3 in amino acids: CASGLGQGPYEQYF. The CDR3 DNA reads as TGTGCTAGTGGTTTGGGGCAGGGGCCCTACGAGCAGTACTTC.

As regards this clone: This specimen includes other DNA sequences encoding the same CDR3. The V gene is TRBV6-5, the J gene TRBJ2-7, with TRBD1 identical over 8 bases. The CDR3 is 14 residues long. Germline V lookup: CDR1 MNHEY, CDR2 SVGAGI. Germline trimming cut 5 bases from V and 0 bases from J; bases unmatched to any gene: 3. The CDR3 protein is CASSRDRSSYEQYF. The CDR3 DNA follows: TGTGCCAGCAGTCGGGACAGGAGCTCCTACGAGCAGTACTTC.